This T cell receptor beta chain was recorded in a study of cytomegalovirus exposure and HLA in healthy donors. In the PCR, 60 Vbeta and 13 Jbeta primers were used. Assay used: immunoSEQ multiplex PCR; TCRdb lists only in-frame clones, some missing. The data hold 200,000 or so clones, with roughly 90% observed a single time. Findings and caveats of the study: The study listed 164 cytomegalovirus-associated TCR beta chains. Indistinguishable V segments such as TRBV6-2 and TRBV6-3 were excluded. Rarity held for most TCR sequences, but there were some public TCRs that occurred in many donors.

Trimming cost V 5 bases and J 5 bases, with 12 bases left between them. The CDR3 covers 13 residues. Germline V gene data show CDR1 as SGHTA and CDR2 as FQGTGA. Comments on this clone: As yet, its antigen is unknown.

The chain recombines TRBV7-3 with TRBJ2-5; maybe TRBD2 (6 bases). The sequence was obtained from a girl in the first two years of life in good health and CMV-seronegative. Sequenced sample: PBMCs. DNA for the CDR3: TGTGCCAGCAGCCCATCTAGCGTGGAGACCCAGTACTTC. As protein: CASSPSSVETQYF.